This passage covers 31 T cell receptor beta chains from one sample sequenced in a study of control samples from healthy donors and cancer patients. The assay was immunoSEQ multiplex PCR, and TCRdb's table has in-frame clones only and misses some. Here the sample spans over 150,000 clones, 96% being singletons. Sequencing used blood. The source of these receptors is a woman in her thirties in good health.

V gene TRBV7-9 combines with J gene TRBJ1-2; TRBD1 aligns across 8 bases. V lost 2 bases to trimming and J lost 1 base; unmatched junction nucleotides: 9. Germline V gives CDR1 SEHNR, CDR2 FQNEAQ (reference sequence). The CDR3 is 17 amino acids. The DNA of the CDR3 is TGTGCCAGCAGCTTAACGAGCAGGGGGCGCCGTAACTATGGCTACACCTTC. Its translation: CASSLTSRGRRNYGYTF. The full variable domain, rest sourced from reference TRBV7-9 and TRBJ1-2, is DTGVSQNPRHKITKRGQNVTFRCDPISEHNRLYWYRQTLGQGPEFLTYFQNEAQLEKSRLLSDRFSAERPKGSFSTLEIQRTEQGDSAMYLCASSLTSRGRRNYGYTFGSGTRLTVV.

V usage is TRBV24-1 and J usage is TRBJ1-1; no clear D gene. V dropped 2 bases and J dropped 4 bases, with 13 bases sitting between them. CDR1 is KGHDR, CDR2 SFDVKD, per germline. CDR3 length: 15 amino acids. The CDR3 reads CATSDSRTPGTEAFF. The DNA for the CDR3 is TGTGCCACCAGTGATTCCAGGACCCCGGGCACTGAAGCTTTCTTT.

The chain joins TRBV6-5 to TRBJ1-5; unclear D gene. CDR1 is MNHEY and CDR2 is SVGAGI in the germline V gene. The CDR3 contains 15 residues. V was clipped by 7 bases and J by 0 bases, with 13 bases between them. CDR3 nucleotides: TGTGCCAGCATAGAGCGGTCTTATAGCAATCAGCCCCAGCATTTT. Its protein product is CASIERSYSNQPQHF.

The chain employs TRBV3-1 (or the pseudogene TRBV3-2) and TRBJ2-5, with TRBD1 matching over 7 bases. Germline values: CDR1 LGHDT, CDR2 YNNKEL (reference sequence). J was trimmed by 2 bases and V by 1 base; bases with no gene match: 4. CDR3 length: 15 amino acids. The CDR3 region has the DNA TGTGCCAGCAGCCAAGCGGGACAGCTACAAGAGACCCAGTACTTC. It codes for CASSQAGQLQETQYF.

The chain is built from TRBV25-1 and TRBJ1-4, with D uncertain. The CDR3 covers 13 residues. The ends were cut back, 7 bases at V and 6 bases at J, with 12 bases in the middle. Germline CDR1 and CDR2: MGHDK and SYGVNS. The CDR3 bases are TGTGCCAGCAAACCGACTGGGGATGAAAAACTGTTTTTT. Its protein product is CASKPTGDEKLFF.

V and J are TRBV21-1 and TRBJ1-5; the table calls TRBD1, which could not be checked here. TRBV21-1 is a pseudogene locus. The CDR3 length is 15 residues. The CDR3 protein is CASSKAGQGNQPQHF. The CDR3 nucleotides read TGTGCCAGCAGCAAAGCGGGACAGGGCAACCAGCCCCAGCATTTT.

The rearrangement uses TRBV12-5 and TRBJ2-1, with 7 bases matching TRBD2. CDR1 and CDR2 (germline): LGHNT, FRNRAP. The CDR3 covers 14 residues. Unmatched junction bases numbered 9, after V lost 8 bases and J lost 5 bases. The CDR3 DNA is TGTGCTAGTTCCCCCCGGGGGGTCGACAATGAGCAGTTCTTC. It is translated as CASSPRGVDNEQFF.

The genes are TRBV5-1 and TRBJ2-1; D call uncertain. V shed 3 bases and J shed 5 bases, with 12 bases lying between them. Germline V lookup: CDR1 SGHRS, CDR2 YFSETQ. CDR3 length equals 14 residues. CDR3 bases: TGCGCCAGCAGCTACGAATCTCTTAACAATGAGCAGTTCTTC. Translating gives CASSYESLNNEQFF.

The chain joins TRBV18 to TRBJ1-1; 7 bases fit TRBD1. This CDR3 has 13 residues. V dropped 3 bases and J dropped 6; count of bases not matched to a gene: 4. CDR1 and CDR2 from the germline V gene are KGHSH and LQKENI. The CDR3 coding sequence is TGTGCCAGCTCACCGACAGGGAGGCCTGAAGCTTTCTTT. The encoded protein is CASSPTGRPEAFF.

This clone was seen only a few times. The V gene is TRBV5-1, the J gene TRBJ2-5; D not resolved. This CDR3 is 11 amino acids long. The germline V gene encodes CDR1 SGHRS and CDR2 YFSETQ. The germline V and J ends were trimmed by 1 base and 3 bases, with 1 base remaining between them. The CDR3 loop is CASSLKETQYF. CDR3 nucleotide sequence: TGCGCCAGCAGCTTGAAAGAGACCCAGTACTTC.

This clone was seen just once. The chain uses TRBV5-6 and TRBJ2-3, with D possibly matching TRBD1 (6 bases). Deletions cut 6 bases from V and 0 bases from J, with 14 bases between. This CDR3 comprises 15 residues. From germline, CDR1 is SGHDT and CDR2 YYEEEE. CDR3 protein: CASTNDRYSTDTQYF. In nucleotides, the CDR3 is TGTGCCAGCACTAACGACAGGTATAGCACAGATACGCAGTATTTT.

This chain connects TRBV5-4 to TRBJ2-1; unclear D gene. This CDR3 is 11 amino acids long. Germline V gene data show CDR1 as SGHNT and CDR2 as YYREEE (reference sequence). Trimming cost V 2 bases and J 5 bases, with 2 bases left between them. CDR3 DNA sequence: TGTGCCAGCAGCTTTAACAATGAGCAGTTCTTC. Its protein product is CASSFNNEQFF.

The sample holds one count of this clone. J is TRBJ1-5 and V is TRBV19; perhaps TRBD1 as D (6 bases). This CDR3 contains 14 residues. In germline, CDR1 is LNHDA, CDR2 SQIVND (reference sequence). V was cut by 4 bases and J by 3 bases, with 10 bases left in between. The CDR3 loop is CASSTGVSNQPQHF. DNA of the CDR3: TGTGCCAGTAGTACAGGGGTCTCCAATCAGCCCCAGCATTTT.

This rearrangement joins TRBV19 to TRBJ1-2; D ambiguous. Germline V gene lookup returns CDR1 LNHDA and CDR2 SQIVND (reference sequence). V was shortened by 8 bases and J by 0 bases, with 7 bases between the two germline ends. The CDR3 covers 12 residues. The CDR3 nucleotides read TGTGCCAGTGGCCATTCTAACTATGGCTACACCTTC. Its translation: CASGHSNYGYTF.

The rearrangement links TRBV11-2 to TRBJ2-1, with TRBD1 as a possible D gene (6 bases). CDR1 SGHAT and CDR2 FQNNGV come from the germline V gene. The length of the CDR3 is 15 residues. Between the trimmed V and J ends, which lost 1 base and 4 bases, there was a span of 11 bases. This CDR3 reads CASSLAGQPYNEQFF. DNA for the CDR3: TGTGCCAGCAGCTTAGCAGGACAGCCTTACAATGAGCAGTTCTTC.

The CDR3 bases are TGTGCCAGCAGTTACTCGGCAACCGGGGAGCTGTTTTTT. It specifies CASSYSATGELFF. The rearrangement links TRBV6-5 to TRBJ2-2; D gene unclear. The germline V and J ends were trimmed by 0 bases and 5 bases, with 4 bases remaining between them. CDR1 is MNHEY and CDR2 is SVGAGI in the germline V gene. The CDR3 sequence is 13 residues long.

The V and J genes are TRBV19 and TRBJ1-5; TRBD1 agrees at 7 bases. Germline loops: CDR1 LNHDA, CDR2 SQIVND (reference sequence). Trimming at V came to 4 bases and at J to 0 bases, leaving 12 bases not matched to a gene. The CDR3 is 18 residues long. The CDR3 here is CASSSIRLTGTSNQPQHF. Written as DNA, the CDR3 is TGTGCCAGTAGTAGTATCCGATTGACAGGGACTAGCAATCAGCCCCAGCATTTT. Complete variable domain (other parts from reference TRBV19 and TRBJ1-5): DGGITQSPKYLFRKEGQNVTLSCEQNLNHDAMYWYRQDPGQGLRLIYYSQIVNDFQKGDIAEGYSVSREKKESFPLTVTSAQKNPTAFYLCASSSIRLTGTSNQPQHFGDGTRLSIL.

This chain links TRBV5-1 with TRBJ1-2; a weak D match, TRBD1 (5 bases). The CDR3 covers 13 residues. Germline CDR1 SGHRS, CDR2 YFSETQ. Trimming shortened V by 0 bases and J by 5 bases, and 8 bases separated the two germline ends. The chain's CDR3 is CASSLESGYGYTF. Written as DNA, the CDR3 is TGCGCCAGCAGCTTGGAGTCAGGGTATGGCTACACCTTC.

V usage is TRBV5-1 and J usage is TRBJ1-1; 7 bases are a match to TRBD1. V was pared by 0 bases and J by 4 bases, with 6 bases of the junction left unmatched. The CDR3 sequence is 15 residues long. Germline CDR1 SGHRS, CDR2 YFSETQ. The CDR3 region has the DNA TGCGCCAGCAGCTTGGACAGGGGCTCGGGCACTGAAGCTTTCTTT. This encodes CASSLDRGSGTEAFF.

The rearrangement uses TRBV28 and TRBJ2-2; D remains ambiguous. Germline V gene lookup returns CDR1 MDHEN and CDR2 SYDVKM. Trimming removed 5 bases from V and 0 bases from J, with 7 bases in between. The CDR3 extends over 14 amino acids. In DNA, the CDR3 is TGTGCCAGCAGTCGGTTTACGAACACCGGGGAGCTGTTTTTT. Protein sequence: CASSRFTNTGELFF.

The CDR3 nucleotides are TGTGCCAGCAGCTTAGCAGGTTCAGATACGCAGTATTTT. Its protein product is CASSLAGSDTQYF. The V and J genes are TRBV13 and TRBJ2-3; D gene unclear. This CDR3 is 13 amino acids long. Trimming took 1 base from V and 4 from J, leaving 6 bases between them. CDR1 and CDR2 from the germline V gene are PRHDT and FYEKMQ (reference sequence).

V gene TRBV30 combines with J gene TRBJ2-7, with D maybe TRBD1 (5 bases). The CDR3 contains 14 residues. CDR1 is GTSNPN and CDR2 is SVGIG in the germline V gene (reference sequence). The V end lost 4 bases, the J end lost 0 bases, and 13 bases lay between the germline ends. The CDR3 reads CAWKHRSSSYEQYF. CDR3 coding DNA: TGTGCCTGGAAACACAGGTCGAGCTCCTACGAGCAGTACTTC.

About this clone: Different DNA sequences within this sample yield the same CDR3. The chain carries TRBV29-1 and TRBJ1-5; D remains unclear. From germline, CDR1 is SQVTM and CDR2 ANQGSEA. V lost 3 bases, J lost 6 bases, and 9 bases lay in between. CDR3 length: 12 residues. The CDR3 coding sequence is TGCAGCGTTGAGGGTGACGGTCAGCCCCAGCATTTT. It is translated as CSVEGDGQPQHF.

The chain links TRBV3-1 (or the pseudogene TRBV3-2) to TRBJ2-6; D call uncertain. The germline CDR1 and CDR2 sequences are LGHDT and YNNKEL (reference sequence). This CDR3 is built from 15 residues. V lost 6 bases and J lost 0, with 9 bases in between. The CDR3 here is CASRFSRSGANVLTF. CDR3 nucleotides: TGTGCCAGCAGGTTTTCCCGCTCTGGGGCCAACGTCCTGACTTTC.

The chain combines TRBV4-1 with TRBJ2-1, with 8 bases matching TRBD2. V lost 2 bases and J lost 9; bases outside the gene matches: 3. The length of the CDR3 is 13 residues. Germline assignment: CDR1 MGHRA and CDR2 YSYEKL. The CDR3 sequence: CASSQQAGGEQFF. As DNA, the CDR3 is TGCGCCAGCAGCCAACAGGCGGGAGGTGAGCAGTTCTTC.

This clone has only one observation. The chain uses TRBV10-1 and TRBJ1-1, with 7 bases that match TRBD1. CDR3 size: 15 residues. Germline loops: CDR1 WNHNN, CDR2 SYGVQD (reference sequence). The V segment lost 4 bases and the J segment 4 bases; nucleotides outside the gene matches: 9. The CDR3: CASSVSKGGFTEAFF. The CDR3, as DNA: TGCGCCAGCAGTGTCAGTAAAGGGGGCTTCACTGAAGCTTTCTTT.

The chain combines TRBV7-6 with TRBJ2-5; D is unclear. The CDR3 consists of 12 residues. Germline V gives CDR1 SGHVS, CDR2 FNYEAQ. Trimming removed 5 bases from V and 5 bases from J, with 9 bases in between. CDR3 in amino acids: CASSLSHETQYF. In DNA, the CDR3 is TGTGCCAGCAGCCTCAGCCATGAGACCCAGTACTTC. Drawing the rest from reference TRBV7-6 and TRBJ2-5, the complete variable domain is GAGVSQSPRYKVTKRGQDVALRCDPISGHVSLYWYRQALGQGPEFLTYFNYEAQQDKSGLPNDRFSAERPEGSISTLTIQRTEQRDSAMYRCASSLSHETQYFGPGTRLLVL.

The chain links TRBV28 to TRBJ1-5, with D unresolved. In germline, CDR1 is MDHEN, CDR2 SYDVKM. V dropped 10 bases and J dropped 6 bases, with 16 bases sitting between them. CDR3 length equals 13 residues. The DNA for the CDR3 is TGTGCCACAACATGGGGATCAGGTCAGCCCCAGCATTTT. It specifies CATTWGSGQPQHF.

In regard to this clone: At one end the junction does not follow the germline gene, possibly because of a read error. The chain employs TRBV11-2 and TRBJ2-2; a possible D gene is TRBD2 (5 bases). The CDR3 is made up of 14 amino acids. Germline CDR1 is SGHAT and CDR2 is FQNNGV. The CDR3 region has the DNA TGTGCCAGCAGCCTAGAGAGGGTGACCGGGGAGCTGTTTTTT. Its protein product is CASSLERVTGELFF.

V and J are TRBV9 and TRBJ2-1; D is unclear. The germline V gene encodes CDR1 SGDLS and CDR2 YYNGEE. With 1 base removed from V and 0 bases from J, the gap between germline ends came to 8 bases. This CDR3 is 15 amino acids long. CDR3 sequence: CASSVLVHSYNEQFF. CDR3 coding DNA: TGTGCCAGCAGCGTACTAGTTCACTCCTACAATGAGCAGTTCTTC.

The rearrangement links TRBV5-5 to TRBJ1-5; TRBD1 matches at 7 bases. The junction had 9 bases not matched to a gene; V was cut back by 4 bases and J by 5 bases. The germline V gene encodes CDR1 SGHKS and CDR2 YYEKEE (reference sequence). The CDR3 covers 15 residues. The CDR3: CASSTDRVGDQPQHF. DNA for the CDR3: TGTGCCAGCAGCACCGACAGGGTTGGGGATCAGCCCCAGCATTTT.